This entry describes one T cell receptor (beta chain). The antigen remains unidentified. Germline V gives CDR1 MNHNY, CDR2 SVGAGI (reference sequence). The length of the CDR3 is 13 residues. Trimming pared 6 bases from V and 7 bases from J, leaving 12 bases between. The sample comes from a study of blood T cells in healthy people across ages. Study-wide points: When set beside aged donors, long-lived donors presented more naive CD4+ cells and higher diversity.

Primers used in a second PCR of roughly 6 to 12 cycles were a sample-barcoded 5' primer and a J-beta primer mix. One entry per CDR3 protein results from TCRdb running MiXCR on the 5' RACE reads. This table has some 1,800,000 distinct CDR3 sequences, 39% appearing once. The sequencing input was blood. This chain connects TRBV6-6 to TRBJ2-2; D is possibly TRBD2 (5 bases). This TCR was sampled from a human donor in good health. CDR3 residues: CASSLMAGGELFF. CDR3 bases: TGTGCCAGCAGCTTGATGGCGGGCGGGGAGCTGTTTTTT.